This is a list of T cell receptor beta chains from one sample in a study of CD8+CD57+ T cells in acquired aplastic anemia. One entry per CDR3 protein, called by TCRdb with MiXCR from the reads. The data show 200,000 to 250,000 distinct CDR3 sequences, around 32% seen once. The sequenced sample consisted of sorted CD4+, CD8+, or CD8+CD57+ T cells (not recorded which) from PBMCs. These receptors were collected from a human donor in good health, serving as a control. The CDR3 runs from the conserved cysteine through the conserved F or W. The D gene is left open where the match is weak. Expanded clones are given a class, and other clones once, few, many or no size at all.

J gene: TRBJ2-7; clone size: -; D gene: TRBD1; V gene: TRBV7-2; CDR3 DNA: TGTGCCAGCAGCTTGGTAAAGGGACAGGGGCCGTACGAGCAGTACTTC; CDR3 protein: CASSLVKGQGPYEQYF
J gene: TRBJ1-3; clone size: few; D gene: -; V gene: TRBV4-1; CDR3 DNA: TGCGCCAGCAGCCAAGATCTGAGGGACCTGGGAAACACCATATATTTT; CDR3 protein: CASSQDLRDLGNTIYF
J gene: TRBJ1-3; clone size: few; D gene: -; V gene: TRBV18; CDR3 DNA: TGTGCCAGCTTTCCTAACTTCTCTGGAAACACCATATATTTT; CDR3 protein: CASFPNFSGNTIYF
J gene: TRBJ2-5; clone size: few; D gene: TRBD2; V gene: TRBV5-1; CDR3 DNA: TGCGCCAGCAGTAAAGGGGAGGCTAGCGGGAGTCAGGAGACCCAGTACTTC; CDR3 protein: CASSKGEASGSQETQYF
J gene: TRBJ1-1; clone size: -; D gene: TRBD1; V gene: TRBV29-1; CDR3 DNA: TGCAGCGTTGATGAGGGGGCGAACACTGAAGCTTTCTTT; CDR3 protein: CSVDEGANTEAFF
J gene: TRBJ1-1; clone size: many; D gene: -; V gene: TRBV20-1; CDR3 DNA: TGCAGTGCTAGATCGGCGGGGAATTGGAACACTGAAGCTTTCTTT; CDR3 protein: CSARSAGNWNTEAFF
J gene: TRBJ2-5; clone size: many; D gene: TRBD1; V gene: TRBV10-3; CDR3 DNA: TGTGCCATCAGTGAAAATACAGGGGGTGGGGAGACCCAGTACTTC; CDR3 protein: CAISENTGGGETQYF
J gene: TRBJ2-7; clone size: -; D gene: -; V gene: TRBV24-1; CDR3 DNA: TGTGCCACCAGTGCAGGGAAATTGTACGAGCAGTACTTC; CDR3 protein: CATSAGKLYEQYF
J gene: TRBJ2-1; clone size: -; D gene: TRBD2; V gene: TRBV6-1; CDR3 DNA: TGTGCCAGCAGTGAGGGACTAGCGGGAGGGTATGAGCAGTTCTTC; CDR3 protein: CASSEGLAGGYEQFF
J gene: TRBJ2-1; clone size: -; D gene: -; V gene: TRBV20-1; CDR3 DNA: TGCAGTGCAGGGGTGTACAGGAGCTCCTACAATGAGCAGTTCTTC; CDR3 protein: CSAGVYRSSYNEQFF
J gene: TRBJ2-7; clone size: -; D gene: -; V gene: TRBV10-1; CDR3 DNA: TGCGCCACAGTACGGTCGGGGGCAGGGGACACCTACGAGCAGTACTTC; CDR3 protein: CATVRSGAGDTYEQYF
J gene: TRBJ2-7; clone size: -; D gene: -; V gene: TRBV29-1; CDR3 DNA: TGCAGCGTCGGCGCTGACGAGCAGTACTTC; CDR3 protein: CSVGADEQYF
J gene: TRBJ1-1; clone size: many; D gene: -; V gene: TRBV2; CDR3 DNA: TGTGCCAGCAGTTCTCCTCGGGGAGGAACTGAAGCTTTCTTT; CDR3 protein: CASSSPRGGTEAFF
J gene: TRBJ2-5; clone size: many; D gene: -; V gene: TRBV24-1; CDR3 DNA: TGTGCCACCAGTGATTCGCGCTTTGCCGAAGAGACCCAGTACTTC; CDR3 protein: CATSDSRFAEETQYF
J gene: TRBJ1-6; clone size: many; D gene: -; V gene: TRBV3-1; CDR3 DNA: TGTGCCAGCGCGCGGGTGTCGGGTAATAATTCACCCCTCCACTTT; CDR3 protein: CASARVSGNNSPLHF
J gene: TRBJ1-1; clone size: few; D gene: -; V gene: TRBV7-9; CDR3 DNA: TGTGCCAGCAGCTCTAGGGTTTTTAACACTGAAGCTTTCTTT; CDR3 protein: CASSSRVFNTEAFF
J gene: TRBJ2-1; clone size: few; D gene: -; V gene: TRBV20-1; CDR3 DNA: TGCAGTGCTAGATACCGGGACACTTACAATGAGCAGTTCTTC; CDR3 protein: CSARYRDTYNEQFF
J gene: TRBJ1-5; clone size: few; D gene: -; V gene: TRBV30; CDR3 DNA: TGTGCCTGGAGGGTGTATGGTCAGCCCCAGCATTTT; CDR3 protein: CAWRVYGQPQHF
J gene: TRBJ2-3; clone size: many; D gene: -; V gene: TRBV5-1; CDR3 DNA: TGCGCCAGCAGCCGGACTCTTTCCGATACGCAGTATTTT; CDR3 protein: CASSRTLSDTQYF
J gene: TRBJ2-3; clone size: -; D gene: TRBD2; V gene: TRBV6-1; CDR3 DNA: TGTGCCAGCAGGCCCGGACTAGCGGGAGGTGTCCCAGATACGCAGTATTTT; CDR3 protein: CASRPGLAGGVPDTQYF
J gene: TRBJ2-7; clone size: many; D gene: -; V gene: TRBV2; CDR3 DNA: TGTGCCAGCAATGATGGGGTCGGGGCAGGGAAGTACGAGCAGTACTTC; CDR3 protein: CASNDGVGAGKYEQYF
J gene: TRBJ2-7; clone size: -; D gene: TRBD2; V gene: TRBV15; CDR3 DNA: TGTGCCACCAGCAGAGATGTTCTTAGCGGGAGTACCTACGAGCAGTACTTC; CDR3 protein: CATSRDVLSGSTYEQYF
J gene: TRBJ2-7; clone size: few; D gene: -; V gene: TRBV6-1; CDR3 DNA: TGTGCCAGCAGTGAAGCAAGACAGTCTACCTACGAGCAGTACTTC; CDR3 protein: CASSEARQSTYEQYF
J gene: TRBJ1-5; clone size: many; D gene: -; V gene: TRBV15; CDR3 DNA: TGTGCCACCAGCAGACAGGCAGGGGATAATCGGCCCCAGCATTTT; CDR3 protein: CATSRQAGDNRPQHF
J gene: TRBJ2-2; clone size: few; D gene: TRBD2; V gene: TRBV11-2; CDR3 DNA: TGTGCCAGCAGCTATACAAAAAGAATCCTAGCGGGAGGTACCGGGGAGCTGTTTTTT; CDR3 protein: CASSYTKRILAGGTGELFF
J gene: TRBJ2-7; clone size: many; D gene: TRBD2; V gene: TRBV30; CDR3 DNA: TGTGCCTGGGCGGGGACTAGTTCCAACGAGCAGTACTTC; CDR3 protein: CAWAGTSSNEQYF
J gene: TRBJ1-2; clone size: -; D gene: -; V gene: TRBV4-1; CDR3 DNA: TGCGCCAGCAGCCCCTTTCCACGGGGCCCTAACTATGGCTACACCTTC; CDR3 protein: CASSPFPRGPNYGYTF
J gene: TRBJ2-7; clone size: many; D gene: -; V gene: TRBV5-1; CDR3 DNA: TGCGCCAGCAGTTCGGGACTCCTCCCCTACGAGCAGTACTTC; CDR3 protein: CASSSGLLPYEQYF
J gene: TRBJ1-2; clone size: many; D gene: -; V gene: TRBV29-1; CDR3 DNA: TGCAGCGTAAGCGGGGAAGGCTCATATGGCTACACCTTC; CDR3 protein: CSVSGEGSYGYTF
J gene: TRBJ2-7; clone size: many; D gene: -; V gene: TRBV3-1; CDR3 DNA: TGTGCCAGCAGCCATAGCCAGGGGAAGTACGAGCAGTACTTC; CDR3 protein: CASSHSQGKYEQYF
J gene: TRBJ1-1; clone size: -; D gene: -; V gene: TRBV6-5; CDR3 DNA: TGTGCCAGCAGCCCCCGCCACACGGTGAACACTGAAGCTTTCTTT; CDR3 protein: CASSPRHTVNTEAFF
J gene: TRBJ2-2; clone size: many; D gene: -; V gene: TRBV7-2; CDR3 DNA: TGTGCCAGCAGCTTAGTGTCGCAGGCAGGGGAGCTGTTTTTT; CDR3 protein: CASSLVSQAGELFF
J gene: TRBJ1-1; clone size: few; D gene: -; V gene: TRBV12-3/TRBV12-4; CDR3 DNA: TGTGCCAGCAGCCCTACAGTGACCAGGGGCACTGAAGCTTTCTTT; CDR3 protein: CASSPTVTRGTEAFF
J gene: TRBJ2-1; clone size: few; D gene: TRBD2; V gene: TRBV13; CDR3 DNA: TGTGCCAGCAGCTTAGGCCCGGATCTAGGACTAGCGGGAGACAATGAGCAGTTCTTC; CDR3 protein: CASSLGPDLGLAGDNEQFF
J gene: TRBJ1-3; clone size: -; D gene: -; V gene: TRBV6-1; CDR3 DNA: TGTGCCAGCAGTCCCACGGCGGAAGGAAACACCATATATTTT; CDR3 protein: CASSPTAEGNTIYF
J gene: TRBJ2-2; clone size: few; D gene: -; V gene: TRBV13; CDR3 DNA: TGTGCCAGCAGCTTAAGGGTGGCCGGGGAGCTGTTTTTT; CDR3 protein: CASSLRVAGELFF
J gene: TRBJ2-3; clone size: -; D gene: TRBD1; V gene: TRBV7-3; CDR3 DNA: TGTGCCAGCAGCCGAAAGGGGGCCGGGGCAGATACGCAGTATTTT; CDR3 protein: CASSRKGAGADTQYF
J gene: TRBJ2-1; clone size: few; D gene: TRBD2; V gene: TRBV30; CDR3 DNA: TGTGCCTGGACTGCCGGGACTAGCGGGAGGAATGAGCAGTTCTTC; CDR3 protein: CAWTAGTSGRNEQFF
J gene: TRBJ2-7; clone size: -; D gene: -; V gene: TRBV7-9; CDR3 DNA: TGTGCCAGCAGGGGGGGCAACTACGAGCAGTACTTC; CDR3 protein: CASRGGNYEQYF
J gene: TRBJ2-1; clone size: many; D gene: TRBD2; V gene: TRBV19; CDR3 DNA: TGTGCCAGTAGTAGGGGACTAGCAGTCTACAATGAGCAGTTCTTC; CDR3 protein: CASSRGLAVYNEQFF
J gene: TRBJ2-1; clone size: -; D gene: -; V gene: TRBV20-1; CDR3 DNA: TGCAGTGCTAGACATGGCGGACGGGGGATCTACAATGAGCAGTTCTTC; CDR3 protein: CSARHGGRGIYNEQFF
J gene: TRBJ2-7; clone size: -; D gene: -; V gene: TRBV3-1; CDR3 DNA: TGTGCCAGCAGCCAAATCTGGGCAAGAAGCTCCTACAAGCAGTACTTC; CDR3 protein: CASSQIWARSSYKQYF
J gene: TRBJ2-1; clone size: -; D gene: -; V gene: TRBV7-9; CDR3 DNA: TGTGCCGGTGGAGGGGGCCGGTACAATGAGCAGTTCTTC; CDR3 protein: CAGGGGRYNEQFF
J gene: TRBJ2-2; clone size: many; D gene: TRBD2; V gene: TRBV2; CDR3 DNA: TGTGCCAGCTCAGCTAGCGGGGGTTGGGCCGGGGAGCTGTTTTTT; CDR3 protein: CASSASGGWAGELFF
J gene: TRBJ1-1; clone size: few; D gene: -; V gene: TRBV18; CDR3 DNA: TGTGCCAGCTCACAGCATGTAGGGGCTGAAGCTTTCTTT; CDR3 protein: CASSQHVGAEAFF
J gene: TRBJ1-5; clone size: -; D gene: -; V gene: TRBV2; CDR3 DNA: TGTGCCACTCTGGACATTAGCAATCAGCCCCAGCATTTT; CDR3 protein: CATLDISNQPQHF
J gene: TRBJ1-1; clone size: -; D gene: -; V gene: TRBV2; CDR3 DNA: TGTGCCAGCAGTGAATTTCGGGGTATGAACACTGAAGCTTTCTTT; CDR3 protein: CASSEFRGMNTEAFF
J gene: TRBJ1-2; clone size: -; D gene: -; V gene: TRBV19; CDR3 DNA: TGTGCCAGTAGTATCGGGGGGACTCGAGGCTGCACCTTC; CDR3 protein: CASSIGGTRGCTF
J gene: TRBJ1-6; clone size: many; D gene: -; V gene: TRBV7-2; CDR3 DNA: TGTGCCAGCAGCTTAGCTAGAACTCAGTACCGCATTTCACCCCTCCACTTT; CDR3 protein: CASSLARTQYRISPLHF
J gene: TRBJ2-3; clone size: many; D gene: -; V gene: TRBV7-9; CDR3 DNA: TGTGCCAGCAGTTCCCTCGCAGATACGCAGTATTTT; CDR3 protein: CASSSLADTQYF
J gene: TRBJ2-5; clone size: -; D gene: TRBD2; V gene: TRBV4-1; CDR3 DNA: TGCGCCAGCAGCCACAAGCGGGGGCCCGAAGAGACCCAGTACTTC; CDR3 protein: CASSHKRGPEETQYF
J gene: TRBJ2-2; clone size: -; D gene: -; V gene: TRBV20-1; CDR3 DNA: TGCAGTGCTAGAGGGCAGGGGCTTGGCGGGGAGCTGTTTTTT; CDR3 protein: CSARGQGLGGELFF
J gene: TRBJ2-7; clone size: -; D gene: -; V gene: TRBV2; CDR3 DNA: TGTGCCAGCAGTTTAGCGCTAAAGGGGCAGTACTTC; CDR3 protein: CASSLALKGQYF
J gene: TRBJ1-6; clone size: many; D gene: -; V gene: TRBV11-2; CDR3 DNA: TGTGCCAGCAGCTCGAACACCCCAATCGGTGCGGGTTACTCACCCCTCCACTTT; CDR3 protein: CASSSNTPIGAGYSPLHF
J gene: TRBJ1-6; clone size: -; D gene: -; V gene: TRBV20-1; CDR3 DNA: TGCAGTGCTGCAGGGACACGGAGCTCCTATAATTCACCCCTCCACTTT; CDR3 protein: CSAAGTRSSYNSPLHF